The T cell receptor (beta chain) under discussion was sequenced for a study of metastatic and nonmetastatic thyroid tumors. Study overall: Repertoire comparison spanned blood and tumor or nodule tissue of malignant and benign thyroid patients. The study, taken as a whole, reports: Compared with benign nodules, malignant thyroid tumors were reported to have significantly higher TCR beta diversity in both blood and tumor.

None of the patients had undergone any treatment ahead of thyroid surgery. Under the authors' procedure: Built for papillary thyroid cancer, a distant-metastasis classifier drew on CDR3 differences across clinicopathological groups. MiXCR reprocessed the PCR reads for TCRdb. Here the V and J calls rest on TCRdb's processing, not on the authors' analysis. The table shows around 41,000 clones, with roughly 3.2% occurring only once. The CDR3 spans 15 residues. The germline V gene encodes CDR1 KGHSH and CDR2 LQKENI. Trimming shortened V by 0 bases and J by 4 bases, and 12 bases separated the two germline ends. At least ten counts were recorded for this clone. Its antigen is currently unknown.

The V gene is TRBV18, the J gene TRBJ1-2; no clear D gene. The source is a female donor with papillary thyroid cancer or a benign thyroid nodule (not recorded which). Some clones in this sample may be carry-over from other donors' samples. The sequenced sample was blood. CDR3 coding DNA: TGTGCCAGCTCACCACCGTCCGCTCTCGGCTATGGCTACACCTTC. Translated, it gives CASSPPSALGYGYTF. The whole variable domain, remainder taken from reference TRBV18 and TRBJ1-2, is NAGVMQNPRHLVRRRGQEARLRCSPMKGHSHVYWYRQLPEEGLKFMVYLQKENIIDESGMPKERFSAEFPKEGPSILRIQQVVRGDSAAYFCASSPPSALGYGYTFGSGTRLTVV.